Listed below are T cell receptor beta chains from one sample, sequenced in a study of blood T cells in healthy people across ages. TCRdb analysed the 5' RACE reads with MiXCR anew, one entry per CDR3 protein. The table lists fewer than 950,000 distinct CDR3 sequences, about 48% of them singletons, with about two fifths in the top ten. The specimen sequenced was blood. These receptors all come from a man at least 80 years old in good health. The CDR3 runs from the conserved cysteine through the conserved F or W. Each record gives: CDR3 protein, CDR3 DNA, V gene, clone size, D gene, J gene. A D gene is named only where the DNA matches it firmly. Expanded clones get a size class; other rows say once, few or many, or leave the size out.

CDR3aa: CASSLSRVNEQYF; CDR3nt: TGTGCCAGCAGCTTAAGCAGGGTTAACGAGCAGTACTTC; v_gene: TRBV7-9; abundance: -; d_gene: -; j_gene: TRBJ2-7
CDR3aa: CAISDFPYEQYF; CDR3nt: TGTGCCATCAGTGATTTCCCCTACGAGCAGTACTTC; v_gene: TRBV10-3; abundance: -; d_gene: -; j_gene: TRBJ2-7
CDR3aa: CASGVGGGSYNEQFF; CDR3nt: TGCGCCAGTGGGGTCGGGGGCGGCTCCTACAATGAGCAGTTCTTC; v_gene: TRBV5-1; abundance: -; d_gene: -; j_gene: TRBJ2-1
CDR3aa: CAISEQGETQYF; CDR3nt: TGTGCCATCAGTGAGCAAGGAGAGACCCAGTACTTC; v_gene: TRBV10-3; abundance: few; d_gene: -; j_gene: TRBJ2-5
CDR3aa: CASSQGSGGEGYGYTF; CDR3nt: TGTGCCAGCAGCCAAGGCTCAGGGGGCGAAGGCTATGGCTACACCTTC; v_gene: TRBV3-1; abundance: once; d_gene: TRBD1; j_gene: TRBJ1-2
CDR3aa: CASSTGVTEQYF; CDR3nt: TGTGCCAGCAGTACAGGGGTTACCGAGCAGTACTTC; v_gene: TRBV27; abundance: -; d_gene: TRBD1; j_gene: TRBJ2-7
CDR3aa: CSARGISVGYNEQYF; CDR3nt: TGCAGTGCTAGAGGGATTAGCGTAGGCTACAATGAGCAGTACTTC; v_gene: TRBV20-1; abundance: -; d_gene: -; j_gene: TRBJ2-4
CDR3aa: CASSKAGNTYEQYF; CDR3nt: TGCGCCAGCAGCAAAGCGGGAAACACCTACGAGCAGTACTTC; v_gene: TRBV5-1; abundance: -; d_gene: TRBD2; j_gene: TRBJ2-7
CDR3aa: CASRQGTAYGYTF; CDR3nt: TGTGCCAGCAGGCAAGGAACGGCCTATGGCTACACCTTC; v_gene: TRBV6-5; abundance: -; d_gene: -; j_gene: TRBJ1-2
CDR3aa: CAISEFPTGPNEQFF; CDR3nt: TGTGCCATCAGTGAGTTCCCGACAGGGCCTAATGAGCAGTTCTTC; v_gene: TRBV10-3; abundance: -; d_gene: TRBD1; j_gene: TRBJ2-1
CDR3aa: CASSLNGVAVSYNEQFF; CDR3nt: TGTGCCAGCAGCTTAAACGGGGTCGCGGTCTCCTACAATGAGCAGTTCTTC; v_gene: TRBV7-2; abundance: -; d_gene: -; j_gene: TRBJ2-1
CDR3aa: CASSSLGQGQNEQFF; CDR3nt: TGCGCCAGCAGCTCCCTGGGGCAGGGGCAGAATGAGCAGTTCTTC; v_gene: TRBV5-1; abundance: -; d_gene: -; j_gene: TRBJ2-1
CDR3aa: CAISGQTGVQAEKLFF; CDR3nt: TGTGCCATCAGTGGTCAGACAGGAGTTCAAGCCGAAAAACTGTTTTTT; v_gene: TRBV10-3; abundance: -; d_gene: -; j_gene: TRBJ1-4
CDR3aa: CASSRDRGVVRETQYF; CDR3nt: TGTGCCAGCAGCCGAGACAGGGGCGTGGTGAGGGAGACCCAGTACTTC; v_gene: TRBV14; abundance: once; d_gene: TRBD1; j_gene: TRBJ2-5
CDR3aa: CASRTRIDGEQFF; CDR3nt: TGTGCCAGCAGGACTAGGATTGACGGTGAGCAGTTCTTC; v_gene: TRBV28; abundance: -; d_gene: -; j_gene: TRBJ2-1
CDR3aa: CASSLRALSGGTSTDTQYF; CDR3nt: TGTGCCAGCAGCTTACGCGCCCTTTCCGGGGGAACTAGCACAGATACGCAGTATTTT; v_gene: TRBV7-2; abundance: few; d_gene: -; j_gene: TRBJ2-3
CDR3aa: CASSPHSGRTNEQFF; CDR3nt: TGTGCCAGCAGCCCCCACAGCGGGAGGACCAATGAGCAGTTCTTC; v_gene: TRBV7-6; abundance: -; d_gene: TRBD2; j_gene: TRBJ2-1
CDR3aa: CASSLEGLAGARDEQFF; CDR3nt: TGCGCCAGCAGCTTGGAGGGACTAGCGGGAGCCCGAGATGAGCAGTTCTTC; v_gene: TRBV5-1; abundance: -; d_gene: TRBD2; j_gene: TRBJ2-1
CDR3aa: CASSFRIPGQGYNEQFF; CDR3nt: TGTGCCAGCAGCTTCCGAATCCCGGGACAGGGGTACAATGAGCAGTTCTTC; v_gene: TRBV7-2; abundance: -; d_gene: TRBD1; j_gene: TRBJ2-1
CDR3aa: CASGHTGFNEQFF; CDR3nt: TGTGCCAGCGGCCACACGGGGTTTAATGAGCAGTTCTTC; v_gene: TRBV25-1; abundance: few; d_gene: -; j_gene: TRBJ2-1
CDR3aa: CASNQGTGNIQYF; CDR3nt: TGTGCCAGCAACCAAGGGACAGGAAACATTCAGTACTTC; v_gene: TRBV3-1; abundance: -; d_gene: TRBD1; j_gene: TRBJ2-4
CDR3aa: CASSVGGQSVEQFF; CDR3nt: TGTGCCAGCAGCGTAGGAGGTCAATCGGTTGAGCAGTTCTTC; v_gene: TRBV9; abundance: -; d_gene: -; j_gene: TRBJ2-1
CDR3aa: CSAHARDAGQETQYF; CDR3nt: TGCAGTGCTCACGCCCGGGACGCAGGCCAAGAGACCCAGTACTTC; v_gene: TRBV20-1; abundance: -; d_gene: -; j_gene: TRBJ2-5
CDR3aa: CASSPVQGSSKTQYF; CDR3nt: TGTGCCAGCTCACCTGTCCAGGGAAGTTCCAAGACCCAGTACTTC; v_gene: TRBV18; abundance: -; d_gene: -; j_gene: TRBJ2-5
CDR3aa: CASSYTGYGETQYF; CDR3nt: TGTGCCAGCAGTTACACAGGGTACGGGGAGACCCAGTACTTC; v_gene: TRBV6-6; abundance: -; d_gene: -; j_gene: TRBJ2-5
CDR3aa: CASSFNYRGPTYEQYF; CDR3nt: TGTGCCAGCAGTTTTAATTACAGGGGACCCACCTACGAGCAGTACTTC; v_gene: TRBV28; abundance: few; d_gene: TRBD1; j_gene: TRBJ2-7
CDR3aa: CASTLTLSSYEQYF; CDR3nt: TGTGCCAGCACTCTGACCCTGAGCTCCTACGAGCAGTACTTC; v_gene: TRBV28; abundance: -; d_gene: -; j_gene: TRBJ2-7
CDR3aa: CASSVGDFLRETQYF; CDR3nt: TGCGCCAGCAGCGTAGGGGACTTCCTCCGGGAGACCCAGTACTTC; v_gene: TRBV9; abundance: -; d_gene: -; j_gene: TRBJ2-5
CDR3aa: CSARDRAGMNTEAFF; CDR3nt: TGCAGTGCTAGAGATAGGGCAGGGATGAACACTGAAGCTTTCTTT; v_gene: TRBV20-1; abundance: -; d_gene: -; j_gene: TRBJ1-1
CDR3aa: CASSATGGGSSYNEQFF; CDR3nt: TGTGCCAGCAGTGCAACGGGCGGGGGTAGCTCCTACAATGAGCAGTTCTTC; v_gene: TRBV6-4; abundance: -; d_gene: TRBD2; j_gene: TRBJ2-1
CDR3aa: CSASPNEKLFF; CDR3nt: TGCAGTGCTAGTCCTAATGAAAAACTGTTTTTT; v_gene: TRBV20-1; abundance: -; d_gene: -; j_gene: TRBJ1-4
CDR3aa: CASSLSGKEAFF; CDR3nt: TGTGCCAGCAGCCTCTCAGGGAAAGAAGCTTTCTTT; v_gene: TRBV6-5; abundance: -; d_gene: -; j_gene: TRBJ1-1
CDR3aa: CASRELGTGSHEQYF; CDR3nt: TGTGCCAGCAGGGAACTCGGGACTGGCTCCCACGAGCAGTACTTC; v_gene: TRBV6-5; abundance: -; d_gene: -; j_gene: TRBJ2-7
CDR3aa: CSARPRGGSAKNIQYF; CDR3nt: TGCAGTGCTAGACCCCGAGGAGGATCGGCCAAAAACATTCAGTACTTC; v_gene: TRBV20-1; abundance: -; d_gene: -; j_gene: TRBJ2-4
CDR3aa: CSARDTEGANSPLHF; CDR3nt: TGCAGTGCTAGAGATACGGAGGGGGCGAATTCACCCCTCCACTTT; v_gene: TRBV20-1; abundance: few; d_gene: TRBD1; j_gene: TRBJ1-6
CDR3aa: CASSLLRFRGRNIQYF; CDR3nt: TGTGCCAGCAGCTTACTCCGGTTTCGGGGCAGAAACATTCAGTACTTC; v_gene: TRBV7-2; abundance: few; d_gene: -; j_gene: TRBJ2-4
CDR3aa: CASSQAWGPTYEQYF; CDR3nt: TGTGCCAGCAGCCAAGCATGGGGGCCTACCTACGAGCAGTACTTC; v_gene: TRBV6-2/TRBV6-3; abundance: -; d_gene: -; j_gene: TRBJ2-7
CDR3aa: CASSVLTGYGYTF; CDR3nt: TGTGCCAGCAGTGTCTTAACTGGCTATGGCTACACCTTC; v_gene: TRBV12-3/TRBV12-4; abundance: once; d_gene: -; j_gene: TRBJ1-2
CDR3aa: CASEGNYNEQFF; CDR3nt: TGTGCCAGTGAGGGGAACTACAATGAGCAGTTCTTC; v_gene: TRBV19; abundance: once; d_gene: -; j_gene: TRBJ2-1
CDR3aa: CASSTRTGGNQPQHF; CDR3nt: TGTGCCAGCAGCACAAGGACAGGGGGCAATCAGCCCCAGCATTTT; v_gene: TRBV7-2; abundance: -; d_gene: TRBD1; j_gene: TRBJ1-5
CDR3aa: CSARVSGAGSYNEQFF; CDR3nt: TGCAGTGCTAGGGTTAGCGGGGCGGGCTCCTACAATGAGCAGTTCTTC; v_gene: TRBV20-1; abundance: few; d_gene: TRBD2; j_gene: TRBJ2-1
CDR3aa: CASSRSTGENEKLFF; CDR3nt: TGCGCCAGCAGCCGTTCGACAGGGGAGAATGAAAAACTGTTTTTT; v_gene: TRBV5-1; abundance: -; d_gene: TRBD1; j_gene: TRBJ1-4
CDR3aa: CASLPAARTGVRTNTEAFF; CDR3nt: TGCGCCAGCCTACCAGCCGCCCGGACAGGGGTAAGGACGAACACTGAAGCTTTCTTT; v_gene: TRBV5-1; abundance: -; d_gene: TRBD1; j_gene: TRBJ1-1
CDR3aa: CASSVGDSGSYEQYF; CDR3nt: TGTGCCAGCAGCGTAGGTGATAGCGGGTCCTACGAGCAGTACTTC; v_gene: TRBV9; abundance: many; d_gene: TRBD2; j_gene: TRBJ2-7
CDR3aa: CASKSGSYNEQFF; CDR3nt: TGTGCCAGCAAAAGCGGATCCTACAATGAGCAGTTCTTC; v_gene: TRBV6-5; abundance: -; d_gene: -; j_gene: TRBJ2-1